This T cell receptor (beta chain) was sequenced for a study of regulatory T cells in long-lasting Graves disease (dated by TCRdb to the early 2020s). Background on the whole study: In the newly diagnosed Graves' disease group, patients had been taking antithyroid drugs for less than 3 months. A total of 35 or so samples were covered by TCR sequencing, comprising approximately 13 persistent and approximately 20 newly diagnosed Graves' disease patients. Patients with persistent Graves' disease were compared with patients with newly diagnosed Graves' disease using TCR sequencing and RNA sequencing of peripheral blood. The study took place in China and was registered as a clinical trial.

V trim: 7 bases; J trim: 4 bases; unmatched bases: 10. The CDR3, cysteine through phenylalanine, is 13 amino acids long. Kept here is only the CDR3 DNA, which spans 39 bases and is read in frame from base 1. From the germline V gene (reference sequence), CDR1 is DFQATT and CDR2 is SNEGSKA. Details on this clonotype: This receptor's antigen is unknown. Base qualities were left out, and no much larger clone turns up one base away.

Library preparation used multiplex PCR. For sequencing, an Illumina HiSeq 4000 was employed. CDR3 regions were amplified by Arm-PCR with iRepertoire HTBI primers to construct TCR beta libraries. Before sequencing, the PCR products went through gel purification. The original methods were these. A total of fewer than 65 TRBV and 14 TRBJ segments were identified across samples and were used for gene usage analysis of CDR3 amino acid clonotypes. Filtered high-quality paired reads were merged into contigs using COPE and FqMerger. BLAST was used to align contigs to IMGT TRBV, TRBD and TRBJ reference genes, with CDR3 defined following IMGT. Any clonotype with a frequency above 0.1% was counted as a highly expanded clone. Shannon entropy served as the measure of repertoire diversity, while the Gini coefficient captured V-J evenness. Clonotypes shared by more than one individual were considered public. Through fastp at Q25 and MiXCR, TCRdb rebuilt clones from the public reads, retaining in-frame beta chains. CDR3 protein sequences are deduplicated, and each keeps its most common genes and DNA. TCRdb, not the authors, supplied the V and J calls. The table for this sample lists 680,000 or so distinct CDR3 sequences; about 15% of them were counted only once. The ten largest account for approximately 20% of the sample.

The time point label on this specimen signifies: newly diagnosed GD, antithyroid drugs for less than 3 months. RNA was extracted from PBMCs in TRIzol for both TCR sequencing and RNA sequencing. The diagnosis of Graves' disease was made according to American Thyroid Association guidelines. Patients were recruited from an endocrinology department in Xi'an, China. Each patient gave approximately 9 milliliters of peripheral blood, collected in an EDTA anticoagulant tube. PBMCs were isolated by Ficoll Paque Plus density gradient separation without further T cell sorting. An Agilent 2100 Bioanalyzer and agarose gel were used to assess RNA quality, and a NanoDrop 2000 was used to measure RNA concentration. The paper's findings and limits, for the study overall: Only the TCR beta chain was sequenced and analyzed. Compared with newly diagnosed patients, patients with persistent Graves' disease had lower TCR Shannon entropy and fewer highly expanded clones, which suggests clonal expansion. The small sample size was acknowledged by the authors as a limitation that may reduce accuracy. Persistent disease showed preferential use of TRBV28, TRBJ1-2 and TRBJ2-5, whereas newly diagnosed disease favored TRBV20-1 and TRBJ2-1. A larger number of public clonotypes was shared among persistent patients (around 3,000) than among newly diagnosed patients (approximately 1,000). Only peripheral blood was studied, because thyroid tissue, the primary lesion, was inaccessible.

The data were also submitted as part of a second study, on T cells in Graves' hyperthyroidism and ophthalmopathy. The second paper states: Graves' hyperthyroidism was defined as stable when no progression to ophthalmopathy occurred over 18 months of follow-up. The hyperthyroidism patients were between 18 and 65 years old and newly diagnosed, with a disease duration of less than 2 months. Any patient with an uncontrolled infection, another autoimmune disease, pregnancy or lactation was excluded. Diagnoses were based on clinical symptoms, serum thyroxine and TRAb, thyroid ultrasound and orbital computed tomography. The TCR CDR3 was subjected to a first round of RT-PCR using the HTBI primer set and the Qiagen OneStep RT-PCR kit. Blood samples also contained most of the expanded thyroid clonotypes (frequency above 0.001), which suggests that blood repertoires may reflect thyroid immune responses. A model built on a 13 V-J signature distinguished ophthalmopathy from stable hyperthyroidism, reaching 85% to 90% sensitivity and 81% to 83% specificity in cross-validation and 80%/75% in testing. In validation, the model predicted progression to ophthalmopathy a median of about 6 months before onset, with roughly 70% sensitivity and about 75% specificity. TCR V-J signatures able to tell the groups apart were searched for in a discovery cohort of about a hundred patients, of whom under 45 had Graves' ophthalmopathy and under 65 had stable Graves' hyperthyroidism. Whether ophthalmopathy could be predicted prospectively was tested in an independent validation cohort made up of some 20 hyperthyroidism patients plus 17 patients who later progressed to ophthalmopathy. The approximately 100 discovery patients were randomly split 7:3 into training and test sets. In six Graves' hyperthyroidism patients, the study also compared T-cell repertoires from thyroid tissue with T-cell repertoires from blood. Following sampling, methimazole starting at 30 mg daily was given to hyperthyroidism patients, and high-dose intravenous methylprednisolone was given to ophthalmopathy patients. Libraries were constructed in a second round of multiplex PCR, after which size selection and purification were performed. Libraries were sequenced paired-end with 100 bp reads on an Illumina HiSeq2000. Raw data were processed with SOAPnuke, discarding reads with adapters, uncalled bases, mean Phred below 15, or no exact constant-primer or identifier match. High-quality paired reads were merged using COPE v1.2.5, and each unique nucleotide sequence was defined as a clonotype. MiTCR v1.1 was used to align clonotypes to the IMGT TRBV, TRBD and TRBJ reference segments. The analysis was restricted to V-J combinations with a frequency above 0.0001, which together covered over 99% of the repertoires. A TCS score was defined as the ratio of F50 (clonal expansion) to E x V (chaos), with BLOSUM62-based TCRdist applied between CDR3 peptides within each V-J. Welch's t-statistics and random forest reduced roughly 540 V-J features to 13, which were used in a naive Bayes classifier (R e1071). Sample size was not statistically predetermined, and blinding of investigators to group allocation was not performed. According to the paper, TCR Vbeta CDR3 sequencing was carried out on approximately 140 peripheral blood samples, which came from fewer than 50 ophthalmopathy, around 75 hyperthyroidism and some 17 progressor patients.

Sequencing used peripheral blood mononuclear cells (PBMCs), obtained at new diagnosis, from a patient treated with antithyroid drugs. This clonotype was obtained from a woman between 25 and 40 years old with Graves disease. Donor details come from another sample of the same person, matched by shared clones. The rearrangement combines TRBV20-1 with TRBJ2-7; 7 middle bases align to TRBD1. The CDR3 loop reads CSVKGTDQYEQYF. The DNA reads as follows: TGCAGTGTAAAGGGGACAGACCAGTACGAGCAGTACTTC.